This is a list of T cell receptor beta chains from one sample in a study of cytomegalovirus exposure and HLA in healthy donors. Method: immunoSEQ multiplex PCR; TCRdb's copy keeps in-frame clones and lacks some. The sample includes fewer than 200,000 clones, more than 75% of them seen just once. The specimen sequenced was PBMCs. The receptors shown here come from a man under 40 in good health and CMV-seropositive. CDR3s include the opening cysteine and the closing phenylalanine or tryptophan. The D gene is left open where the match is weak. The size field is filled for only some rows; it gives once, few, many or a size class.

j_call d_call clone_size v_call cdr3_aa cdr3_nt
TRBJ2-7 NA NA TRBV18 CASSAGQKSYEQYF TGTGCCAGCTCAGCTGGACAGAAAAGCTACGAGCAGTACTTC
TRBJ1-2 TRBD1 NA TRBV11-2 CASSLIGTAHYGYTF TGTGCCAGCAGCTTAATAGGGACAGCGCACTATGGCTACACCTTC
TRBJ1-1 NA NA TRBV18 CASSPTRDTEAFF TGTGCCAGCTCACCTACCAGGGACACTGAAGCTTTCTTT
TRBJ1-1 NA NA TRBV19 CASSASPGANTEAFF TGTGCCAGTAGTGCGTCTCCAGGGGCGAACACTGAAGCTTTCTTT
TRBJ2-1 NA NA TRBV21-1 CASSKDRRTSGSLNQFF TGTGCCAGCAGCAAAGACAGGAGGACTAGCGGGAGCTTAAACCAGTTCTTC
TRBJ2-3 TRBD2 NA TRBV7-9 CASSLGIPGGPGDTQYF TGTGCCAGCAGCTTAGGGATCCCGGGAGGGCCCGGAGATACGCAGTATTTT
TRBJ2-2 TRBD2 NA TRBV5-1 CASSMLAAGTGELFF TGCGCCAGCAGCATGCTAGCGGCGGGGACCGGGGAGCTGTTTTTT
TRBJ1-1 TRBD1 NA TRBV5-4 CASSSMGGQGAYKAFF TGTGCCAGCAGCTCGATGGGTGGACAGGGGGCATATAAAGCTTTCTTT
TRBJ2-7 NA once TRBV9 CASSADVAEASYEQYF TGTGCCAGCAGCGCAGATGTAGCGGAAGCCTCCTACGAGCAGTACTTC
TRBJ2-5 NA few TRBV29-1 CSVPRGANRETQYF TGCAGCGTGCCCCGGGGGGCGAATCGGGAGACCCAGTACTTC
TRBJ2-3 NA NA TRBV10-3 CAISGTGGTDTQYF TGTGCCATCAGTGGAACAGGCGGCACAGATACGCAGTATTTT
TRBJ1-1 NA once TRBV5-1 CASSLAAGPPDTEAFF TGCGCCAGCAGCTTGGCGGCTGGGCCTCCAGACACTGAAGCTTTCTTT
TRBJ1-2 NA NA TRBV10-2 CASSEVTETGSVYGYTF TGCGCCAGCAGTGAAGTCACTGAGACTGGTAGTGTCTATGGCTACACCTTC
TRBJ2-1 NA NA TRBV5-6 CASSLKHPGGHEQFF TGTGCCAGCAGCTTGAAACACCCGGGGGGCCATGAGCAGTTCTTC
TRBJ1-5 NA NA TRBV4-3 CASSQDRINQPQHF TGCGCCAGCAGCCAAGACAGGATTAATCAGCCCCAGCATTTT
TRBJ1-2 NA once TRBV18 CASSPQEKGASGYTF TGTGCCAGCTCACCACAGGAGAAAGGGGCGAGTGGCTACACCTTC
TRBJ2-5 NA few TRBV2 CASSEGTAQYF TGTGCCAGCAGTGAAGGGACAGCCCAGTACTTC
TRBJ1-4 TRBD1 NA TRBV30 CAWTQTGKGEKLFF TGTGCCTGGACCCAGACAGGGAAGGGTGAAAAACTGTTTTTT
TRBJ2-5 TRBD2 NA TRBV5-4 CASSSQTRGGETQYF TGTGCCAGCAGCTCCCAAACTCGGGGGGGAGAGACCCAGTACTTC
TRBJ1-2 NA NA TRBV7-2 CASSPTLDSYYGYTF TGTGCCAGCAGCCCTACTTTGGACAGTTACTATGGCTACACCTTC
TRBJ2-3 NA NA TRBV5-1 CASSLEGGEPDTQYF TGCGCCAGCAGCTTGGAAGGGGGGGAGCCAGATACGCAGTATTTT
TRBJ2-1 TRBD2 NA TRBV6-1 CASFQREGRNEQFF TGTGCCAGCTTTCAGCGGGAGGGCCGGAATGAGCAGTTCTTC
TRBJ1-2 NA NA TRBV5-6 CASTRGSGYTF TGTGCCAGCACCCGAGGGTCTGGCTACACCTTC
TRBJ2-1 NA NA TRBV7-8 CASSLASIEANEQFF TGTGCCAGCAGCTTAGCGAGTATCGAGGCCAATGAGCAGTTCTTC
TRBJ1-1 TRBD1 NA TRBV9 CASSATNIGTGEAFF TGTGCCAGCAGCGCTACAAATATTGGGACAGGCGAAGCTTTCTTT
TRBJ1-5 NA NA TRBV7-8 CASSRRAQPQHF TGTGCCAGCAGCCGCAGGGCTCAGCCCCAGCATTTT
TRBJ2-7 NA NA TRBV7-9 CASSLSSEAGRQYF TGTGCCAGCAGCTTATCTTCCGAGGCCGGGAGGCAGTACTTC
TRBJ2-3 TRBD2 NA TRBV25-1 CASSEIAGESDTQYF TGTGCCAGCAGTGAAATAGCGGGAGAATCGGATACGCAGTATTTT
TRBJ2-2 TRBD2 NA TRBV2 CASRDLAGRAGELFF TGTGCCAGCAGGGACCTAGCGGGGAGGGCCGGGGAGCTGTTTTTT
TRBJ2-7 TRBD1 NA TRBV5-4 CASSSAGQGSYEQYF TGTGCCAGCAGCTCCGCGGGACAGGGGTCCTACGAGCAGTACTTC
TRBJ1-1 NA few TRBV5-6 CASSFTQAKGEAFF TGTGCCAGCAGCTTCACACAGGCCAAAGGTGAAGCTTTCTTT
TRBJ1-1 TRBD1 NA TRBV6-5 CASRPGTVNTEAFF TGTGCCAGCAGGCCCGGGACAGTGAACACTGAAGCTTTCTTT
TRBJ2-1 NA NA TRBV27 CASSSKNEQFF TGTGCCAGCAGTTCTAAAAATGAGCAGTTCTTC
TRBJ1-1 NA NA TRBV30 CAWSVGAGPGMNTEAFF TGTGCCTGGAGTGTAGGAGCGGGACCAGGCATGAACACTGAAGCTTTCTTT
TRBJ2-5 TRBD2 once TRBV7-6 CASSRFASGPGKETQYF TGTGCCAGCAGCCGCTTCGCTAGCGGGCCAGGGAAGGAGACCCAGTACTTC
TRBJ2-7 TRBD1 NA TRBV9 CASSAPDRSYEQYF TGTGCCAGCAGCGCCCCGGACAGGTCCTACGAGCAGTACTTC
TRBJ2-2 TRBD1 NA TRBV9 CASSVGTGSGGLFF TGTGCCAGCAGCGTAGGGACAGGGAGTGGCGGACTGTTTTTT
TRBJ2-7 TRBD2 NA TRBV4-2 CASSQATSGFYEQYF TGTGCCAGCAGCCAAGCGACTAGCGGTTTCTACGAGCAGTACTTC
TRBJ2-7 TRBD1 NA TRBV6-1 CASSDGAGTAYEQYF TGTGCCAGCAGTGATGGAGCAGGGACAGCTTACGAGCAGTACTTC
TRBJ2-1 NA NA TRBV5-6 CASSFYRPGYNEQFF TGTGCCAGCAGCTTTTACAGGCCTGGCTACAATGAGCAGTTCTTC
TRBJ1-4 TRBD1 NA TRBV16 CASSLIQGDREKLFF TGTGCCAGCAGCCTGATCCAGGGGGACCGTGAAAAACTGTTTTTT
TRBJ2-1 TRBD2 few TRBV7-2 CASTLLAGAINEQFF TGTGCCAGCACCCTACTAGCGGGAGCGATAAATGAGCAGTTCTTC
TRBJ2-1 TRBD2 NA TRBV5-1 CASRMSGAGNEQFF TGCGCCAGCAGAATGAGCGGGGCCGGAAATGAGCAGTTCTTC
TRBJ2-2 TRBD1 NA TRBV7-9 CASNLGQGKGTGELFF TGTGCCAGCAACCTCGGACAGGGGAAGGGCACCGGGGAGCTGTTTTTT
TRBJ2-3 NA NA TRBV7-6 CASSLVTLDTQYF TGTGCCAGCAGCTTAGTGACACTTGATACGCAGTATTTT
TRBJ1-1 NA once TRBV11-2 CASSFSTELKAFF TGTGCCAGCAGCTTCTCGACAGAGCTTAAAGCTTTCTTT
TRBJ1-1 NA NA TRBV19 CASSQGLNTEAFF TGTGCCAGTAGCCAGGGCCTGAACACTGAAGCTTTCTTT
TRBJ2-5 TRBD2 NA TRBV4-1 CASSQDPGGGAGKTQYF TGCGCCAGCAGCCAAGATCCCGGCGGGGGGGCAGGGAAGACCCAGTACTTC
TRBJ1-5 NA NA TRBV28 CASIHSGGSNQPQHF TGTGCCAGCATACATTCGGGGGGGAGCAATCAGCCCCAGCATTTT